Below, 10 T cell receptor beta chains from the same sample are listed, as sequenced in a study of graft-versus-host responses after intestinal transplantation. Antigen specificity for these receptors is unknown. TCRdb keeps only in-frame clones here, not all; method: immunoSEQ multiplex PCR. Of around 110,000 clones listed, 90% are singletons. The specimen comprised unstimulated CD4+ T cells sorted from spleen or lymph node cells, sampled before intestinal transplant. Every receptor here comes from a human donor who received an intestinal transplant.

This clone was recorded a few times. CDR3 protein: CASSYRQGPYGYTF. CDR3 in DNA: TGTGCCAGCAGTTACCGACAGGGACCATATGGCTACACCTTC. The V gene is TRBV6-5, the J gene TRBJ1-2; 7 nucleotides line up with TRBD1. Germline-derived CDR1 and CDR2 are MNHEY and SVGAGI. J gave up 5 bases and V 2 bases, and 5 bases lay outside the gene matches. The CDR3 runs 14 residues.

This chain uses TRBV5-4 with TRBJ1-3; no clear D gene. Germline V lookup: CDR1 SGHNT, CDR2 YYREEE (reference sequence). The ends were cut back, 3 bases at V and 0 bases at J, with 7 bases in the middle. The CDR3 extends over 14 amino acids. CDR3 sequence: CASSYGNSGNTIYF. The CDR3, as DNA: TGTGCCAGCAGCTACGGGAACTCTGGAAACACCATATATTTT. Variable domain in full (rest from reference TRBV5-4 and TRBJ1-3): ETGVTQSPTHLIKTRGQQVTLRCSSQSGHNTVSWYQQALGQGPQFIFQYYREEENGRGNFPPRFSGLQFPNYSSELNVNALELDDSALYLCASSYGNSGNTIYFGEGSWLTVV.

The rearrangement uses TRBV6-1 and TRBJ2-5; D is undetermined. Per the germline V gene, CDR1 is MNHNS and CDR2 is SASEGT. The CDR3 sequence is 14 residues long. With 2 bases removed from V and 5 bases from J, the gap between germline ends came to 12 bases. As DNA, the CDR3 is TGTGCCAGCAGTGAAAGTACAGTCCGGGAGACCCAGTACTTC. This sequence encodes CASSESTVRETQYF.

The V and J genes are TRBV7-2 and TRBJ1-2; unclear D gene. There are 13 residues in the CDR3. The germline V gene encodes CDR1 SGHTA and CDR2 FQGNSA. Trimming cost V 1 base and J 7 bases, with 10 bases left between them. The CDR3, as DNA: TGTGCCAGCAGCTTAGTCTCTCAGTCTGGCTACACCTTC. Amino acid sequence: CASSLVSQSGYTF.

This chain uses TRBV6-6 with TRBJ2-5; D is possibly TRBD1 (6 bases). V shed 0 bases and J shed 4 bases, with 12 bases lying between them. Germline loops: CDR1 MNHNY, CDR2 SVGAGI (reference sequence). This CDR3 is 15 amino acids long. This CDR3 is CASSYSNQGPETQYF. The CDR3 coding sequence is TGTGCCAGCAGTTACTCGAATCAGGGGCCAGAGACCCAGTACTTC.

The gene calls are TRBV5-6 and TRBJ1-5, with 8 bases fitting TRBD1. V lost 4 bases to trimming and J lost 7 bases; unmatched junction nucleotides: 7. Germline assignment: CDR1 SGHDT and CDR2 YYEEEE. The CDR3 spans 14 residues. The chain's CDR3 is CASSLGQVQQPQHF. The CDR3 DNA sequence: TGTGCCAGCAGCCTGGGACAGGTACAGCAGCCCCAGCATTTT.

Remarks on this clone: Other nucleotide sequences in the sample specify the same CDR3. This chain links TRBV28 with TRBJ2-7; D is unclear. Trimming shortened V by 3 bases and J by 3 bases, and 6 bases separated the two germline ends. Germline assignment: CDR1 MDHEN and CDR2 SYDVKM. The length of the CDR3 is 12 residues. CDR3 in DNA: TGTGCCAGCAGTTTGGCAGGCTACGAGCAGTACTTC. It yields the protein CASSLAGYEQYF.

The chain has TRBV6-1 and TRBJ2-7; D perhaps matches TRBD2 (6 bases). V shed 6 bases and J shed 4 bases, with 10 bases lying between them. CDR3 size: 12 residues. Germline V gene lookup returns CDR1 MNHNS and CDR2 SASEGT. The CDR3 nucleotides are TGTGCCAGCAGCGAACTAGCATACGAGCAGTACTTC. Translation gives CASSELAYEQYF.

The chain employs TRBV7-3 and TRBJ1-1, with a weak D call TRBD1 (6 bases). CDR3 size: 14 residues. From germline, CDR1 is SGHTA and CDR2 FQGTGA. Trimming shortened V by 1 base and J by 4 bases, and 10 bases separated the two germline ends. The CDR3 coding sequence is TGTGCCAGCAGCTTAATTTCAGGGGTCACTGAAGCTTTCTTT. Its translation is CASSLISGVTEAFF.

V usage is TRBV10-3 and J usage is TRBJ1-5, with D tentatively TRBD1 (6 bases). Germline CDR1 ENHRY, CDR2 SYGVKD. V dropped 6 bases and J dropped 6 bases, with 12 bases sitting between them. The CDR3 is 13 amino acids. DNA for the CDR3: TGTGCCATCAGGGAGGGGGAGGGTCAGCCCCAGCATTTT. Residues: CAIREGEGQPQHF.